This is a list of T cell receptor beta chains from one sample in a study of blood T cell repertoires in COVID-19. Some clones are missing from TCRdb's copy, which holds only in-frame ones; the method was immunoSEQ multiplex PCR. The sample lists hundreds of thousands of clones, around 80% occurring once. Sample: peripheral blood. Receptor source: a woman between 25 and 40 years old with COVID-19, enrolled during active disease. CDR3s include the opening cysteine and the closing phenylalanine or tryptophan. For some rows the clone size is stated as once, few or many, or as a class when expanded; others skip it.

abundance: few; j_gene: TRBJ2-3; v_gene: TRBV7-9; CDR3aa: CASSLDWTVADTQYF
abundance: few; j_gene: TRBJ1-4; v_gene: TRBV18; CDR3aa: CASSPDRATFEKLFF
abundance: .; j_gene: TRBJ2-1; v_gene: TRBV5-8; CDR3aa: CASSSDLAGGYNEQFF
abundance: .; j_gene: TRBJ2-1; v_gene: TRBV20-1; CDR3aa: CSASSGAMYNEQFF
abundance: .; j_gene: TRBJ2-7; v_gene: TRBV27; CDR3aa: CASRSGYEQYF
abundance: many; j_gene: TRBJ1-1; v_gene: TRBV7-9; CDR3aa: CASSEGNTEAFF
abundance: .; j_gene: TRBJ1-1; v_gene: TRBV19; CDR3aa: CASSMPGTNTEAFF
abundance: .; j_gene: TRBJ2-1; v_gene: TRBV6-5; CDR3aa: CASSYSNVGGYEQFF
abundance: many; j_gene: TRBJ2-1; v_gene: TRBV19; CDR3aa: CATQADRSSYNEQFF
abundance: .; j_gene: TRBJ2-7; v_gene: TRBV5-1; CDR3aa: CASSTKAAGGHAEQYF
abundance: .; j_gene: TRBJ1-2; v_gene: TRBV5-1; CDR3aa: CASSLGSDREGPNYGYTF
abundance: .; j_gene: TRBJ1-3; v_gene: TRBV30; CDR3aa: CAWSHRDRGGNTIYF
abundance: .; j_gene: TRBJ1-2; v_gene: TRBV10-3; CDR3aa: CAITLGQPYGYTF
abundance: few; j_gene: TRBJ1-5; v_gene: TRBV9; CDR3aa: CASSVGTGANNQPQHF
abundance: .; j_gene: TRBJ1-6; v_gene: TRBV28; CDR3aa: CASSSGTGGASTYNSPLHF
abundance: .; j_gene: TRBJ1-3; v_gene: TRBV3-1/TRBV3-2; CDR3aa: CASSQDRHSPGNTIYF
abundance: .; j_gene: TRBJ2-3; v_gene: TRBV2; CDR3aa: CATAPGGTDTQYF
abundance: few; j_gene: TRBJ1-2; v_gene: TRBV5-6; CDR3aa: CASSLDRGAYGYTF
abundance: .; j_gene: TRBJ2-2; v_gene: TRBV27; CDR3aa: CASSAPGQGWTGELFF
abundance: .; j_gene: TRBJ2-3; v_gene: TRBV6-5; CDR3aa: CASSSTSGSTDTQYF
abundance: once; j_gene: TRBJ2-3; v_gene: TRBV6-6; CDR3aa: CASRPFPTSGGYTDTQYF
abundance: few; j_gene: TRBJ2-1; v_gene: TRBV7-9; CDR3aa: CASSSRLVFGDEQFF
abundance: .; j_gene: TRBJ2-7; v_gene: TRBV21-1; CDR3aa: CASSKDVGTASYEQYF
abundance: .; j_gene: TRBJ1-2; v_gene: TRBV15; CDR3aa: CATSRDLQGVGYTF
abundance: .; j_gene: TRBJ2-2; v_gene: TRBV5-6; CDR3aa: CASSEGLQTGELFF
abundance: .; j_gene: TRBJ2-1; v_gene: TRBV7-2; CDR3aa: CASSLRLAGELQYNEQFF
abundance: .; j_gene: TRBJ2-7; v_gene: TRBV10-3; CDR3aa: CAISDGPGYEQYF
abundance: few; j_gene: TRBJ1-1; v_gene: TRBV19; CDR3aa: CASRETGPNTEAFF
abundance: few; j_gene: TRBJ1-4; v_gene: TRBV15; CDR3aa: CATSRENLDEKLFF
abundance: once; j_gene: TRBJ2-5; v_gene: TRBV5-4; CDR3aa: CASSSQVNEETQYF
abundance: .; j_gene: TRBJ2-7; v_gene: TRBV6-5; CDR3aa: CASSYSWYLTYEQYF
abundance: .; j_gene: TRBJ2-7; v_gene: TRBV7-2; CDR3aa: CASSSPPLTSGPYSYEQYF
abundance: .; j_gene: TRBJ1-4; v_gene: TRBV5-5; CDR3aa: CASSRRTFATNEKLFF
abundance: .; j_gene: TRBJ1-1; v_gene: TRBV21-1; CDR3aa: CASSKVRDTEAFF
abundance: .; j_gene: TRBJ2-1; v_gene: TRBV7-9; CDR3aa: CASSLGLSGGSSYNEQFF
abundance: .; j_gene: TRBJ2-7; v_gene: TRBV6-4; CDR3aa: CASSGRGRPAYEQYF
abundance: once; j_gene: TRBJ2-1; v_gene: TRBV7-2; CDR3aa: CASSLGGGSSRGQFF
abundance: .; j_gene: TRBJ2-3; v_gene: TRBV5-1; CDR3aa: CASSGQAGGRDTQYF
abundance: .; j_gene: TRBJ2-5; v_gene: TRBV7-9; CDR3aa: CASSHGLTWSGGEETQYF
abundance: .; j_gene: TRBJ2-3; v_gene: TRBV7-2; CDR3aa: CASSQGLGTDTQYF
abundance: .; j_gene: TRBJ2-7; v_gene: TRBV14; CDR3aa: CASSPGGTEQYF
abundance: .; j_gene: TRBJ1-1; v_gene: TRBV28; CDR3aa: CASSFWRSLGGENTEAFF
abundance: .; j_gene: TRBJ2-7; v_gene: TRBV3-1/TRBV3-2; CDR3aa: CASSLVPSGSSYEQYF
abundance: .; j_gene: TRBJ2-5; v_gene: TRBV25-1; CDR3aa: CASSDIDRGVQETQYF
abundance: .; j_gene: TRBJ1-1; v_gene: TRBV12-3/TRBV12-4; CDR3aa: CASSFSPGTEAFF
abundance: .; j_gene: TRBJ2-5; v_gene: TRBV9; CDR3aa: CASSVGPRKETQYF
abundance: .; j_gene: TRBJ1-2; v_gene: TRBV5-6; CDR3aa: CASSLRSGVDGYTF
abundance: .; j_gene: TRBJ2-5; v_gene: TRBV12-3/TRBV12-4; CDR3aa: CASNSGTGGSQYF
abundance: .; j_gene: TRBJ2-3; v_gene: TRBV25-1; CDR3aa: CASRLNTQYF
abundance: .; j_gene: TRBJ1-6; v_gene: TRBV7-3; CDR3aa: CASSRQGLDNSPLHF
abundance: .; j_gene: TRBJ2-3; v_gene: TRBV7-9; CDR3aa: CASRHRQPTSSTDTQYF
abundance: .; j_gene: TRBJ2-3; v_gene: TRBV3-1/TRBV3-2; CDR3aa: CASSQDVLAGLGFSTDTQYF
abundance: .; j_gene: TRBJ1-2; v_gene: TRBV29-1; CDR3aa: CSTPGQGNYGYTF
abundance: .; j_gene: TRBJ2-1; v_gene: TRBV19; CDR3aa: CASSIGGTTYNEQFF
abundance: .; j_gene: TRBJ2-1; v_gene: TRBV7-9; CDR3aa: CASSFSDSSYNEQFF
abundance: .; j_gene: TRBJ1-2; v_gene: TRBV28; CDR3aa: CASSLDSFSGYTF
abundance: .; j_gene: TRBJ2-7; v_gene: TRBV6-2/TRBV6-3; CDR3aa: CASSYLAGSPYEQYF
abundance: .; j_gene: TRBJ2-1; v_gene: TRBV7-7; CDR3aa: CASSSTPGGYNEQFF
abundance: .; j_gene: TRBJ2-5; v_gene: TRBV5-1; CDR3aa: CASSLGRSRYETQYF